The next 10 T cell receptor beta chains were all read from a single sample in a study of T cells in localized non-small cell lung cancer. Profiled with immunoSEQ multiplex PCR; TCRdb holds only in-frame clones, not every one. The table lists approximately 28,000 clones, 80% to 85% of them singletons. This specimen consisted of peripheral blood mononuclear cells, obtained before any cancer treatment. These receptors were taken from a man between 40 and 70 years old with stage III lung adenocarcinoma.

This sequence joins TRBV18 and TRBJ1-1; TRBD1 agrees at 9 bases. The length of the CDR3 is 15 residues. CDR1 and CDR2 from the germline V gene are KGHSH and LQKENI. The junction had 10 bases not matched to a gene; V was cut back by 6 bases and J by 5 bases. CDR3 protein: CASSSGQGLGTEAFF. CDR3 DNA sequence: TGTGCCAGCTCCTCAGGACAGGGGTTAGGGACTGAAGCTTTCTTT.

This chain connects TRBV11-3 to TRBJ2-7, with TRBD1 matching 7 bases. CDR1 is SGHNT and CDR2 is YENEEA in the germline V gene. The V segment lost 4 bases and the J segment 2 bases; nucleotides outside the gene matches: 11. The CDR3 spans 16 residues. DNA of the CDR3: TGTGCCAGCAGCTCCCAGGACAGGACGGGTGCCTACGAGCAGTACTTC. Protein product: CASSSQDRTGAYEQYF.

V usage is TRBV19 and J usage is TRBJ2-7; D is unresolved. The CDR3 extends over 13 amino acids. Trimming stripped 1 base from V and 6 bases from J, with 10 bases between. Per germline, CDR1 LNHDA and CDR2 SQIVND (reference sequence). The CDR3 region is CASSIGLGSEQYF. Here the CDR3 DNA reads TGTGCCAGTAGTATAGGTCTAGGAAGCGAGCAGTACTTC.

This chain joins TRBV19 and TRBJ2-7, with D possibly TRBD1 on 6 matching bases. The ends were cut back, 5 bases at V and 3 bases at J, with 11 bases in the middle. CDR1 is LNHDA and CDR2 is SQIVND in the germline V gene (reference sequence). CDR3 length equals 13 residues. The CDR3 reads CASSPTGSYEQYV. Written as DNA, the CDR3 is TGTGCCAGTAGTCCGACAGGTAGCTACGAGCAGTACGTC.

This chain uses TRBV5-1 with TRBJ2-4, with 7 nucleotides matching TRBD1. The trim removed 0 bases at V and 16 bases at J, leaving 13 bases unmatched. This CDR3 has 14 amino acids. Germline CDR1 SGHRS, CDR2 YFSETQ. The CDR3 sequence is CASSLGSTGSSGYF. DNA for the CDR3: TGCGCCAGCAGCTTGGGGTCGACAGGGTCAAGTGGTTACTTC.

The chain uses TRBV6-5 and TRBJ2-1; 14 bases are shared with TRBD2. V gave up 8 bases and J gave up 8 bases; unmatched junction bases: 2. Germline CDR1 reads MNHEY; CDR2 reads SVGAGI. The CDR3 runs 13 residues. The CDR3 here is CASLGLAGDEQFF. In DNA, the CDR3 is TGTGCCAGCCTGGGACTAGCGGGAGATGAGCAGTTCTTC.

This sequence joins TRBV7-9 and TRBJ2-3, with 7 nucleotides matching TRBD2. The V and J ends lost 8 bases and 2 bases, in that order; junction bases with no gene match: 4. This CDR3 has 13 amino acids. Per the germline V gene, CDR1 is SEHNR and CDR2 is FQNEAQ (reference sequence). The CDR3 DNA is TGTGCCAGCCAAGCGGGGAACACAGATACGCAGTATTTT. Its translation: CASQAGNTDTQYF.

The rearrangement joins TRBV7-6 to TRBJ2-3, with 10 bases identical to TRBD2. From germline, CDR1 is SGHVS and CDR2 FNYEAQ. The V segment lost 5 bases and the J segment 6 bases; nucleotides outside the gene matches: 11. The CDR3 spans 16 residues. The CDR3 protein is CASSPRPGTSADTQYF. CDR3 coding DNA: TGTGCCAGCAGCCCTCGACCCGGGACTAGCGCCGATACGCAGTATTTT.

The rearrangement joins TRBV10-2 to TRBJ2-1; D remains unclear. Trimming removed 6 bases at V and 4 bases at J, with 13 bases between. CDR1 is WSHSY and CDR2 is SAAADI in the germline V gene. The CDR3 has 14 residues. Here the CDR3 DNA reads TGCGCCAGCAGCCTAACTACAGAGTACAATGAGCAGTTCTTC. Its translation: CASSLTTEYNEQFF.

This clone was found a few times. The chain joins TRBV27 to TRBJ2-4, with 12 bases fitting TRBD2. CDR3 length: 18 amino acids. After removal of 5 bases from V and 1 base from J, the junction contained 9 bases not matched to a gene. Germline CDR1 and CDR2: MNHEY and SMNVEV (reference sequence). CDR3 nucleotide sequence: TGTGCCAGCAGTCGACTAGCGGGGGCCTCCCGGGCCAAAAACATTCAGTACTTC. It encodes CASSRLAGASRAKNIQYF.